This passage covers 15 T cell receptor beta chains from one sample sequenced in a study of T cell responses to AZD1222 COVID-19 vaccine. Sequenced by immunoSEQ multiplex PCR; TCRdb stores in-frame clones only, minus some. In the table there are 180,000 or so clones, around 94% of which are singletons. The sequences come from peripheral blood, collected on day 0 of AZD1222 vaccination. These receptors were collected from an adult in good health.

This clone has a single count. V gene TRBV14 combines with J gene TRBJ1-1; no definite D call. Deletions cut 3 bases from V and 5 bases from J, with 13 bases between. The V gene's germline CDR1 is SGHDN and CDR2 FVKESK. The CDR3 covers 14 residues. DNA of the CDR3: TGTGCCAGCAGCCAGTCAGAGGTAGTAACTGAAGCTTTCTTT. Its translation: CASSQSEVVTEAFF.

J is TRBJ1-1 and V is TRBV19; D remains ambiguous. This CDR3 is built from 17 residues. V was clipped by 0 bases and J by 5 bases, with 19 bases between them. Germline V lookup: CDR1 LNHDA, CDR2 SQIVND (reference sequence). CDR3 bases: TGTGCCAGTAGTATAGAAGCATCGCGGGTCGTAAGGACTGAAGCTTTCTTT. Translating gives CASSIEASRVVRTEAFF.

The V gene is TRBV7-9, the J gene TRBJ2-1; D is possibly TRBD2 (5 bases). The CDR3 consists of 15 residues. The V end lost 1 base, the J end lost 5 bases, and 12 bases lay between the germline ends. Per germline, CDR1 SEHNR and CDR2 FQNEAQ (reference sequence). In nucleotides, the CDR3 is TGTGCCAGCAGCTTAGGAGCGGCTTTCAACAATGAGCAGTTCTTC. Protein: CASSLGAAFNNEQFF.

J is TRBJ1-2 and V is TRBV27; weak D call: TRBD1 (5 bases). Trimming took 6 bases from V and 1 from J, leaving 15 bases between them. This CDR3 comprises 15 residues. Germline CDR1 MNHEY, CDR2 SMNVEV (reference sequence). CDR3 in amino acids: CASSLGQPRNYGYTF. CDR3 nucleotides: TGTGCCAGCAGCCTCGGACAACCTCGTAACTATGGCTACACCTTC.

The J gene is TRBJ2-7, the V gene TRBV10-3; D is undetermined. The CDR3 runs 15 residues. Per germline, CDR1 ENHRY and CDR2 SYGVKD. V shed 0 bases and J shed 4 bases, with 13 bases lying between them. CDR3 nucleotides: TGTGCCATCAGTGAGTCCCAGAAAGATCGGTACGAGCAGTACTTC. This translates into CAISESQKDRYEQYF.

The chain employs TRBV6-2 or TRBV6-3 and TRBJ2-7; D may correspond to TRBD1 or TRBD2 (5 bases each). The germline gives CDR1 MNHEY, CDR2 SVGEGT. The CDR3 runs to 16 residues. The V end lost 2 bases, the J end lost 2 bases, and 16 bases lay between the germline ends. The CDR3 sequence: CASSYGSGTNTYEQYF. CDR3 in DNA: TGTGCCAGCAGTTACGGATCCGGGACGAATACCTACGAGCAGTACTTC.

The gene calls are TRBV11-2 and TRBJ1-2; D call uncertain. CDR1 is SGHAT and CDR2 is FQNNGV in the germline V gene. The CDR3 is 13 residues long. Trimming stripped 3 bases from V and 8 bases from J, with 13 bases between. CDR3 loop: CASSFPPGDGYTF. Here the CDR3 DNA reads TGTGCCAGCAGCTTTCCCCCAGGTGACGGCTACACCTTC.

This clone is a singleton in its sample. The rearrangement uses TRBV9 and TRBJ1-3; 7 bases align to TRBD1. The V and J ends lost 2 bases and 1 base, in that order; junction bases with no gene match: 3. This CDR3 is 15 amino acids long. CDR1 is SGDLS, CDR2 YYNGEE, per germline. This chain's CDR3 is CASSVQGGSGNTIYF. The DNA of the CDR3 is TGTGCCAGCAGCGTCCAGGGGGGTTCTGGAAACACCATATATTTT.

The chain uses TRBV30 and TRBJ1-2; D not resolved. V shed 8 bases and J shed 8 bases, with 15 bases lying between them. The germline CDR1 and CDR2 sequences are GTSNPN and SVGIG (reference sequence). CDR3 size: 11 residues. The CDR3, as DNA: TGTGCCCAGGCCTTAGTGGGCGGCTACACCTTC. As protein: CAQALVGGYTF.

Concerning this clone: This same CDR3 is encoded by further DNA sequences in the sample. The CDR3 bases are TGCGCCAGCAGCTTGGGTGGTCAGCTGAACACTGAAGCTTTCTTT. This sequence encodes CASSLGGQLNTEAFF. V is TRBV5-1 and J is TRBJ1-1; D unclear. V was shortened by 0 bases and J by 0 bases, with 9 bases between the two germline ends. Per the germline V gene, CDR1 is SGHRS and CDR2 is YFSETQ. This CDR3 spans 15 amino acids.

This chain joins TRBV11-2 and TRBJ1-6, with D unresolved. Between the trimmed V and J ends, which lost 4 bases and 8 bases, there was a span of 18 bases. Germline loops: CDR1 SGHAT, CDR2 FQNNGV. This CDR3 region has 16 residues. The CDR3 nucleotides read TGTGCCAGCAGCTCTATCGGTTTCCGCCCAGATTCACCCCTCCACTTT. Translated, it gives CASSSIGFRPDSPLHF. Full variable domain (outside the CDR3, taken from reference TRBV11-2 and TRBJ1-6): EAGVAQSPRYKIIEKRQSVAFWCNPISGHATLYWYQQILGQGPKLLIQFQNNGVVDDSQLPKDRFSAERLKGVDSTLKIQPAKLEDSAVYLCASSSIGFRPDSPLHFGNGTRLTVT.

The genes are TRBV27 and TRBJ1-2; no firm D call. Germline V CDR1 and CDR2: MNHEY, SMNVEV (reference sequence). The germline V and J ends were trimmed by 2 bases and 4 bases, with 8 bases remaining between them. This CDR3 contains 13 residues. As DNA, the CDR3 is TGTGCCAGCAGTTTAGGAACAAGCTATGGCTACACCTTC. The encoded protein is CASSLGTSYGYTF.

This sequence joins TRBV5-1 and TRBJ2-7; tentatively, D is TRBD1 (7 bases). V lost 4 bases to trimming and J lost 5 bases, with 16 bases between them. The germline gives CDR1 SGHRS, CDR2 YFSETQ. The CDR3 is 14 residues long. CDR3 sequence (DNA): TGCGCCAGCAGCCCCCAGGGGGGTTTGGACGAGCAGTACTTC. Translation gives CASSPQGGLDEQYF.

This clone has a handful of counts. The genes are TRBV3-1 (or the pseudogene TRBV3-2) and TRBJ2-7, with no clear D. Germline CDR1 is LGHDT and CDR2 is YNNKEL (reference sequence). This CDR3 has 14 amino acids. The V end lost 4 bases, the J end lost 2 bases, and 12 bases lay between the germline ends. The CDR3 loop reads CASSRGPTTYEQYF. The CDR3, as DNA: TGTGCCAGCAGCCGTGGACCGACGACCTACGAGCAGTACTTC.

This chain links TRBV2 with TRBJ2-7; tentatively, D is TRBD2 (7 bases). V was cut by 3 bases and J by 4 bases, with 13 bases left in between. The CDR3 sequence is 14 residues long. In germline, CDR1 is SNHLY, CDR2 FYNNEI. The CDR3 is CASSESGGAYEQYF. CDR3 coding DNA: TGTGCCAGCAGTGAGTCGGGGGGCGCTTACGAGCAGTACTTC.